The rows below give T cell receptor beta chains drawn from one sample of a study of T-cell reconstitution after alpha-beta-depleted transplantation in children. TCRdb processed the PCR reads anew with MiXCR; each CDR3 protein has one entry. The repertoire consists of around 580,000 distinct CDR3 sequences, with around 27% occurring once and the leading ten covering under 45%. This material consisted of PBMCs, taken before TCRalphabeta/CD19-depleted stem cell transplant. Receptors originate from a boy under two years old with Wiskott-Aldrich syndrome, due to receive a stem cell transplant. Both conserved end residues are trimmed from each CDR3.

v_call	j_call	cdr3_aa
TRBV5-5	TRBJ2-3	ASSLRTPSDTQY
TRBV6-5	TRBJ2-1	ASSYSPTGTGKGEQF
TRBV5-1	TRBJ1-1	ASSWDVGTEAF
TRBV27	TRBJ2-7	ASSQFSGREQY
TRBV27	TRBJ1-5	ASSSAGLGNQPQH
TRBV12-3/TRBV12-4	TRBJ2-1	ASNKGGAAYNEQF
TRBV5-1	TRBJ2-2	ASSLDTLGELF
TRBV5-1	TRBJ2-7	ASSVVGLYEQY
TRBV24-1	TRBJ2-1	ATSDPGTGHYNEQF
TRBV7-2	TRBJ1-1	ASSFNPGQGAF
TRBV5-1	TRBJ1-1	ASSFRNEAF
TRBV5-1	TRBJ2-1	ASSPAPVTGGNEQF
TRBV5-1	TRBJ2-1	ASSFDGDYPRNEQF
TRBV20-1	TRBJ2-3	SARVLWRESTDTQY
TRBV5-1	TRBJ1-1	ASILGGNTQAF
TRBV5-1	TRBJ2-1	ASRRLGFEVNEQF
TRBV12-3/TRBV12-4	TRBJ1-1	ASSFPSGPEGEAF
TRBV15	TRBJ2-4	ATSGGGVENIQY
TRBV27	TRBJ1-2	ASSFRSASNGYT
TRBV27	TRBJ2-1	ASHEGGLVTMKQF
TRBV6-6	TRBJ2-7	ASSYARYEQY
TRBV12-3/TRBV12-4	TRBJ2-1	ASSLMRGGGNEQF
TRBV6-5	TRBJ1-2	AASGWGAGYT
TRBV27	TRBJ2-1	ASSFPGFAGGEQF
TRBV6-5	TRBJ2-7	ASSSTDGASGYEQY
TRBV29-1	TRBJ2-3	STSRTGGSTDTQY
TRBV12-3/TRBV12-4	TRBJ2-6	ASSTLPSGANVLT
TRBV29-1	TRBJ2-1	SAWANEQF
TRBV20-1	TRBJ2-7	SARGPPSSGRGLEQY
TRBV28	TRBJ2-5	ASSLTLGYETQY
TRBV6-9	TRBJ1-5	ASSYASQGLQPQH
TRBV7-9	TRBJ2-2	ASRLRLAANTGELF
TRBV14	TRBJ2-7	ASSQHLGLVIGEQY
TRBV4-1	TRBJ2-3	ASSQTLAGGRDTQY
TRBV5-1	TRBJ1-2	ASSFEPASNYGYT
TRBV20-1	TRBJ2-7	CAKGGADRTNSYEQY
TRBV7-3	TRBJ2-1	ASSLNGDRFQF
TRBV5-1	TRBJ2-5	ASSPPLAGEGETQY
TRBV27	TRBJ2-2	ASTYWGSGANTGELF